This T cell receptor (beta chain) was profiled in a study of T cell responses to AZD1222 COVID-19 vaccine. Study-wide results and caveats: It should be noted that donors were predominantly white British and more often female, and clonal diversity was possibly underestimated. In the spike-specific TCR repertoire, nearly half reportedly target unmutated variant regions.

Points on this clone: Its target is unknown.

Produced via immunoSEQ multiplex PCR; TCRdb's table is partial and in-frame only. This table holds around 95,000 clones, roughly 86% found once. Material: peripheral blood, obtained on day 0 of MenACWY control vaccination. This sequence was found in an adult in good health.

CDR3 in DNA: TGTGCCAGCAGTTTTGTCCAGGGGGCGCTTGGGGCCAACGTCCTGACTTTC. It specifies CASSFVQGALGANVLTF. The V gene is TRBV28, the J gene TRBJ2-6, with 8 positions matching TRBD1. With V trimmed by 3 bases and J by 3 bases, 7 bases remained unmatched. CDR1 is MDHEN and CDR2 is SYDVKM in the germline V gene. The CDR3 runs to 17 residues.